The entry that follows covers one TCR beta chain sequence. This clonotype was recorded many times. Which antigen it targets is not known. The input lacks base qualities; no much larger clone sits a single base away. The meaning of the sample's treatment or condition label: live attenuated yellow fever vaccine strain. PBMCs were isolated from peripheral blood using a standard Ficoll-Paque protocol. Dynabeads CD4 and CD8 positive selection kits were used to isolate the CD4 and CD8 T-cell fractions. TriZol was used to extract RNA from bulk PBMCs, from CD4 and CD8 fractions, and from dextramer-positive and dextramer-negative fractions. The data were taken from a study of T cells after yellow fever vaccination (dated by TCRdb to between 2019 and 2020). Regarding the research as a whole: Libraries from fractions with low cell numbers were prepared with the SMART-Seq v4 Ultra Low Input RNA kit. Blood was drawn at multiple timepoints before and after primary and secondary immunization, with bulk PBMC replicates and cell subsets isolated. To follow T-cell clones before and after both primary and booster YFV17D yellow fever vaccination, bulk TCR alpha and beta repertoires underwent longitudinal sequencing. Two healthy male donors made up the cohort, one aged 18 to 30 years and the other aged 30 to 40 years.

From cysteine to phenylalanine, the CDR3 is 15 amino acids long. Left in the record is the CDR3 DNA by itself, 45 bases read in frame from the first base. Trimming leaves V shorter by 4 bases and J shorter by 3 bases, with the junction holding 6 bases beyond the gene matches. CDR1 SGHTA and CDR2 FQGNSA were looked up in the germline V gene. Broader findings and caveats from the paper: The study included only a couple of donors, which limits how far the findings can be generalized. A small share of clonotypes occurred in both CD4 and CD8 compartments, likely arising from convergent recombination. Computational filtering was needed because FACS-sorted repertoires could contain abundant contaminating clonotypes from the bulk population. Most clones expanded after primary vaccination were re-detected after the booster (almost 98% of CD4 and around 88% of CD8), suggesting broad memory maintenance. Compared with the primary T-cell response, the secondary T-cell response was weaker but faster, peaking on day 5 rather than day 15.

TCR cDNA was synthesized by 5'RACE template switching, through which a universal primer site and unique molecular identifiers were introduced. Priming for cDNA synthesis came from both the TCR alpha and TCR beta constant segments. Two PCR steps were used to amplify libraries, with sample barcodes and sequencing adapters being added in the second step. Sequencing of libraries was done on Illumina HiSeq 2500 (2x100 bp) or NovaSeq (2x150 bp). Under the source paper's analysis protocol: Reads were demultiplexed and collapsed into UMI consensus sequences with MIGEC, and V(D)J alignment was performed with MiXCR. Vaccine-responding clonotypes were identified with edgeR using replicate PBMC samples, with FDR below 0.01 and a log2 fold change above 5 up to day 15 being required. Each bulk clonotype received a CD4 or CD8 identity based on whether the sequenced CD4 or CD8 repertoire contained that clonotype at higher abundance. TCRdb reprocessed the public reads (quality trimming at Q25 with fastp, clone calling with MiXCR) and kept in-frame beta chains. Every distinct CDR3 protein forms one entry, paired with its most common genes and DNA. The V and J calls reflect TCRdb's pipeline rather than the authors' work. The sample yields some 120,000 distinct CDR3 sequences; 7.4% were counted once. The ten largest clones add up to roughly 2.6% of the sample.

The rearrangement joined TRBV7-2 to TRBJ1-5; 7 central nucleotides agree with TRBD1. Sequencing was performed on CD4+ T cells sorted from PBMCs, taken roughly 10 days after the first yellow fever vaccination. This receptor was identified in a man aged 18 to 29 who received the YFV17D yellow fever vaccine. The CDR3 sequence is CASSSGGRDNQPQHF. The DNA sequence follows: TGTGCCAGCAGCTCAGGGGGACGGGACAATCAGCCCCAGCATTTT.